This T cell receptor (beta chain) is drawn from a study of CD8 T cells in Susac syndrome. CDR3 size: 16 residues. Trimming pared 8 bases from V and 2 bases from J, leaving 21 bases between. CDR1 is MNHEY, CDR2 SMNVEV, per germline (reference sequence). It was with random hexamers that about 0.45 to 1 ug RNA was reverse transcribed. TCRdb independently ran MiXCR on the immunoSEQ multiplex PCR reads; one entry per CDR3 protein. This repertoire shows about 52,000 distinct CDR3 sequences, 93% found once; its top ten account for 0.4% to 0.55%. V is TRBV27 and J is TRBJ1-2; D remains ambiguous. Specimen: CD8+ T cells from PBMCs. The receptor's source is a human donor with multiple sclerosis. In DNA form, the CDR3 reads TGTGCCAGCGGAGCGAAGCGGATTTTTCGGAACTATGGCTACACCTTC. It codes for CASGAKRIFRNYGYTF.